Listed below are T cell receptor beta chains from one sample, sequenced in a study of T-cell reconstitution after alpha-beta-depleted transplantation in children. Via MiXCR, TCRdb re-called the PCR reads, giving one row per CDR3 protein. The data show 490,000 or so distinct CDR3 sequences, about 11% seen once. The material was PBMCs, obtained before TCRalphabeta/CD19-depleted stem cell transplant. The source is a child younger than 10 with inherited bone marrow failure, due to receive a stem cell transplant. Both conserved end residues are part of each CDR3. Each record gives: V gene, J gene, clone size, CDR3 length, D gene, CDR3 protein, CDR3 DNA. A D gene is named only where the DNA matches it firmly. Clone size is stated in some rows and not others, as once, few, many or a class when expanded.

>TRBV5-1|TRBJ2-5|many|16|TRBD2
CASSLAPLAGGETQYF
TGCGCCAGCAGCTTGGCCCCACTAGCGGGAGGAGAGACCCAGTACTTC
>TRBV7-2|TRBJ1-1|many|15|TRBD1
CASSPIGQVNTEAFF
TGTGCCAGCAGTCCAATCGGACAGGTTAACACTGAAGCTTTCTTT
>TRBV5-4|TRBJ2-2|-|19|-
CAGSLGWGGVAVNTGELFF
TGTGCCGGCAGCTTGGGGTGGGGTGGAGTAGCGGTAAACACCGGGGAGCTGTTTTTT
>TRBV5-1|TRBJ2-1|many|15|-
CASSFDPGPYNEQFF
TGCGCCAGCAGTTTCGATCCAGGCCCCTACAATGAGCAGTTCTTC
>TRBV12-3/TRBV12-4|TRBJ2-2|-|14|-
CASSLRGAAGELFF
TGTGCCAGCAGTTTGAGGGGGGCCGCCGGGGAGCTGTTTTTT
>TRBV5-1|TRBJ2-7|many|14|-
CASSLESQAYEQYF
TGCGCCAGCAGCTTGGAGAGCCAGGCCTACGAGCAGTACTTC
>TRBV20-1|TRBJ2-5|many|13|TRBD1
CSARRDRKETQYF
TGCAGTGCTCGCCGGGACAGAAAAGAGACCCAGTACTTC
>TRBV29-1|TRBJ2-1|many|12|-
CSAGQGGNEQFF
TGCAGCGCTGGACAGGGAGGGAATGAGCAGTTCTTC
>TRBV20-1|TRBJ2-3|-|14|TRBD2
CSANGLADRDTQYF
TGCAGTGCTAACGGACTAGCAGATCGAGATACGCAGTATTTT
>TRBV30|TRBJ1-2|-|12|-
CACTDWVDGYTF
TGTGCCTGCACGGACTGGGTTGATGGCTACACCTTC
>TRBV5-7|TRBJ2-7|many|11|-
CASSLGPGWYF
TGTGCCAGCAGCTTGGGGCCAGGGTGGTACTTC
>TRBV5-1|TRBJ1-2|few|15|-
CASSPRHPGNYGYTF
TGCGCCAGCAGCCCACGACACCCCGGGAACTATGGCTACACCTTC
>TRBV18|TRBJ2-1|many|19|TRBD2
CASSPRNARTSGRQDEQFF
TGTGCCAGCTCACCAAGGAATGCTAGGACTAGCGGGAGACAGGATGAGCAGTTCTTC
>TRBV3-1|TRBJ1-1|many|15|-
CASSQGVAENTEAFF
TGTGCCAGCAGCCAAGGCGTCGCGGAGAACACTGAAGCTTTCTTT
>TRBV7-9|TRBJ1-5|many|13|-
CASSSNRDQPQHF
TGTGCCAGCAGCTCTAACAGGGATCAGCCCCAGCATTTT
>TRBV29-1|TRBJ2-1|many|14|TRBD2
CSGGEGLAGSEQFF
TGCAGCGGCGGGGAGGGACTTGCCGGCAGTGAGCAGTTCTTC
>TRBV5-4|TRBJ2-2|-|13|TRBD2
CASAGVSTGELFF
TGTGCCAGCGCGGGAGTCAGCACCGGGGAGCTGTTTTTT
>TRBV7-6|TRBJ2-7|many|13|-
CASSYGVRYEQYF
TGTGCCAGCAGCTACGGGGTTCGATACGAGCAGTACTTC
>TRBV5-5|TRBJ1-4|many|15|-
CASSLAVSTNEKLFF
TGTGCCAGCAGCTTGGCTGTGTCAACTAATGAAAAACTGTTTTTT
>TRBV20-1|TRBJ2-1|many|17|TRBD2
CSARPLGLAGINNEQFF
TGCAGTGCTAGACCCCTGGGACTAGCGGGAATCAACAATGAGCAGTTCTTC
>TRBV20-1|TRBJ1-4|many|14|TRBD1
CSASGTGVDEKLFF
TGCAGTGCTAGCGGGACAGGGGTGGATGAAAAACTGTTTTTT
>TRBV20-1|TRBJ2-3|many|16|-
CSATSAQPDFTDTQYF
TGCAGTGCTACGTCAGCCCAGCCCGATTTCACAGATACGCAGTATTTT
>TRBV4-1|TRBJ1-6|few|14|-
CASSQSTGLSPLHF
TGCGCCAGCAGCCAGTCTACGGGTCTATCACCCCTCCACTTT
>TRBV28|TRBJ2-7|many|14|TRBD1
CASSRGQGAYEQYF
TGTGCCAGCAGTAGGGGACAGGGGGCTTACGAGCAGTACTTC
>TRBV27|TRBJ2-3|many|17|-
CASSFGRDQEITDTQYF
TGTGCCAGCAGTTTTGGGCGGGACCAGGAGATCACAGATACGCAGTATTTT
>TRBV24-1|TRBJ2-2|many|15|-
CATSDPSHYTGELFF
TGTGCCACCAGTGATCCATCCCACTACACCGGGGAGCTGTTTTTT
>TRBV6-1|TRBJ1-2|many|14|-
CASSRPFTNYGYTF
TGTGCCAGCAGCCGCCCGTTTACTAACTATGGCTACACCTTC
>TRBV20-1|TRBJ2-7|few|14|TRBD2
CSARAGGFSYEQYF
TGCAGTGCTAGGGCGGGAGGCTTCTCCTACGAGCAGTACTTC
>TRBV3-1|TRBJ2-5|few|13|TRBD1
CASSQNRGETQYF
TGTGCCAGCAGCCAAAACAGGGGAGAGACCCAGTACTTC
>TRBV12-3/TRBV12-4|TRBJ2-2|-|15|-
CASSARLRNTGELFF
TGTGCCAGCAGTGCCCGACTGAGGAACACCGGGGAGCTGTTTTTT
>TRBV5-1|TRBJ2-7|many|13|-
CASSFEEADEQYF
TGCGCCAGCAGCTTCGAAGAGGCGGACGAGCAGTACTTC
>TRBV10-1|TRBJ2-3|few|17|-
CASSEQPIAASTDTQYF
TGCGCCAGCAGTGAACAACCCATTGCGGCTAGCACAGATACGCAGTATTTT
>TRBV19|TRBJ2-1|-|13|-
CATEGGGPNEQFF
TGTGCCACCGAAGGGGGAGGGCCAAATGAGCAGTTCTTC
>TRBV24-1|TRBJ2-5|many|18|-
CATSASRGDGWYQETQYF
TGTGCCACCAGTGCCTCAAGGGGGGACGGCTGGTACCAAGAGACCCAGTACTTC
>TRBV7-6|TRBJ1-4|many|20|TRBD1
CASSQTLMGQTPATNEKLFF
TGTGCCAGCAGCCAAACCCTCATGGGACAGACTCCAGCAACTAATGAAAAACTGTTTTTT
>TRBV7-9|TRBJ2-7|many|12|-
CASSGPAYEQYF
TGTGCCAGCAGTGGGCCCGCTTACGAGCAGTACTTC
>TRBV29-1|TRBJ2-2|many|15|TRBD1
CSVEEGQGATGELFF
TGCAGCGTTGAAGAGGGGCAGGGGGCCACCGGGGAGCTGTTTTTT
>TRBV5-1|TRBJ2-7|many|15|-
CASSTGPGGSYEQYF
TGCGCCAGCAGCACGGGCCCCGGGGGCTCCTACGAGCAGTACTTC
>TRBV20-1|TRBJ2-2|many|14|-
CSAGRPSNTGELFF
TGCAGTGCCGGTCGGCCCTCGAACACCGGGGAGCTGTTTTTT
>TRBV6-2/TRBV6-3|TRBJ2-2|-|19|-
CASSQTPDKALEVTGELFF
TGTGCCAGCAGCCAAACCCCGGATAAGGCCCTCGAGGTGACCGGGGAGCTGTTTTTT
>TRBV5-1|TRBJ2-3|many|17|-
CASSTTPVTLEEDTQYF
TGCGCCAGCAGCACAACCCCCGTGACTCTGGAAGAAGATACGCAGTATTTT
>TRBV19|TRBJ1-2|once|14|TRBD1
CASRARDRLYGYTF
TGTGCCAGTAGGGCCCGGGACAGACTCTATGGCTACACCTTC
>TRBV6-5|TRBJ1-1|many|11|-
CASSQDFEAFF
TGTGCCAGCAGTCAGGACTTTGAAGCTTTCTTT